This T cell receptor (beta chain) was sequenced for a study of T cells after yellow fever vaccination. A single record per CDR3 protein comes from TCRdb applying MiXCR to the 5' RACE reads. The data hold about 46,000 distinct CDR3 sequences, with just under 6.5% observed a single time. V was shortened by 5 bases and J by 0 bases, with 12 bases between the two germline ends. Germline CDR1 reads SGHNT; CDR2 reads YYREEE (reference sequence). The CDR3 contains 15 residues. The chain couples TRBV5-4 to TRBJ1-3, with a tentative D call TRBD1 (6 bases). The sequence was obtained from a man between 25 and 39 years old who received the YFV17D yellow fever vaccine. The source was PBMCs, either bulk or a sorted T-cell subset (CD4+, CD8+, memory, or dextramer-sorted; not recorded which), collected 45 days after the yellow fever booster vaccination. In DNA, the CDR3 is TGTGCCAGCAGTCTACAGGGCTCCTCTGGAAACACCATATATTTT. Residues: CASSLQGSSGNTIYF.